This note documents a single T cell receptor beta chain sequence. The V end lost 4 bases, the J end lost 3 bases, and 18 bases lay between the germline ends. Looked up from germline, CDR1 is MNHEY and CDR2 is SVGAGI. The CDR3 has 16 amino acids. The method was immunoSEQ multiplex PCR; TCRdb's version includes in-frame clones alone and lacks a portion of them. This sample has roughly 300,000 clones, with over 75% found just once. This entry belongs to a study of blood T cell repertoires in COVID-19. Across the study: COVID-19 samples from acute and convalescent phases originated in the United States, Italy and Spain. From T cells, B-cell-depleted T cells, or PBMCs came the material, which was cDNA or gDNA.

Clinical history reported by participants formed the basis on which cohorts were assigned. The sequenced sample consisted of PBMCs or T cells enriched from blood (not recorded which). The clonotype originates from a woman under 30 who had recovered from COVID-19. V is TRBV6-5 and J is TRBJ1-1; no definite D call. Here the CDR3 reads CASSSTQSGGDTEAFF. The CDR3 DNA sequence: TGTGCCAGCAGTTCCACTCAGAGCGGCGGAGACACTGAAGCTTTCTTT.